This T cell receptor beta chain was captured in a study of T cell responses to AZD1222 COVID-19 vaccine. Study results and caveats: Repertoire sampling occurred only after the peak T cell response. Just a handful of AZD1222 recipients tested seropositive at baseline. Spike was spanned by vaccine-associated CD4 TCRs, with dominance at 160-218 and 743-854.

Trimming removed 3 bases from V and 4 bases from J, with 10 bases in between. The CDR3 totals 14 residues. Germline V gene lookup returns CDR1 MRHNA and CDR2 SNTAGT. Generated by immunoSEQ multiplex PCR, the TCRdb table keeps only in-frame clones and is missing some. The sample holds tens of thousands of clones, about nine tenths seen once. Analysis merged second doses at about 4 or about 12 weeks. The sample holds a few counts of this clone. Its antigen is not known. The rearrangement uses TRBV6-4 and TRBJ1-5; D call uncertain. Sequenced here: peripheral blood, sampled 28 days after the second AZD1222 dose. The sequence was collected from an adult who received the AZD1222 COVID-19 vaccine. The CDR3: CASSESGGNQPQHF. CDR3 nucleotides: TGTGCCAGCAGTGAATCCGGTGGGAATCAGCCCCAGCATTTT.